Sequencing of this T cell receptor (beta chain) was carried out in a study of cytomegalovirus exposure and HLA in healthy donors. Profiled with immunoSEQ multiplex PCR; TCRdb holds only in-frame clones, not every one. The repertoire holds 200,000 to 250,000 clones, with around 80% as singletons. The germline V gene has CDR1 SQVTM and CDR2 ANQGSEA. Trimming removed 1 base from V and 8 bases from J, with 14 bases in between. The CDR3 consists of 13 residues. V usage is TRBV29-1 and J usage is TRBJ1-2; D call uncertain. This sequence originates from a woman in her 30s in good health and CMV-seropositive. Sequencing was done on a sample of PBMCs. The CDR3 loop reads CSVEGRTVGGYTF. CDR3 in DNA: TGCAGCGTTGAAGGCCGGACGGTCGGGGGCTACACCTTC.